The 15 T cell receptor beta chains given below trace back to one sample, sequenced in a study of CXCR3-negative and CXCR3-positive naive CD8 T cells. 5' RACE that incorporated UMI labels was used to prepare the TRB cDNA libraries. TCRdb re-analyzed the 5' RACE reads; it lists each CDR3 protein once, without DNA. This sample's clone table lists over 100,000 distinct CDR3 sequences. Sequencing was done on a sample of naive CXCR3- CD8+ T cells from blood. The subset denotes: CD45RO-CCR7+CD27+CD95- naive CD8+ T cells lacking CXCR3 (TNR3-). These receptors all come from a human donor in good health. Some clones in this sample may be carry-over from other donors' samples.

The chain carries TRBV27 and TRBJ2-7; TCRdb gives TRBD1 as the D gene, but with no DNA this cannot be confirmed. The germline V gene encodes CDR1 MNHEY and CDR2 SMNVEV (reference sequence). The CDR3 has 15 amino acids. The CDR3 loop is CASSWRGAMSYEQYF.

The rearrangement joins TRBV11-3 to TRBJ2-1; TCRdb gives TRBD1 as the D gene, but with no DNA this cannot be confirmed. The length of the CDR3 is 13 residues. Germline CDR1 SGHNT, CDR2 YENEEA. This chain's CDR3 is CASRPSEGDEQFF.

CDR3 residues: CASSQMIGARGLGNEQFF. This chain joins TRBV25-1 and TRBJ2-1; the D call of TRBD1 rests on TCRdb alone, since no DNA is present to check it. The CDR3 spans 18 residues. Germline V gene data show CDR1 as MGHDK and CDR2 as SYGVNS.

This chain's CDR3 is CSVGSRNYNEQFF. The chain joins TRBV29-1 to TRBJ2-1. Germline CDR1 reads SQVTM; CDR2 reads ANQGSEA. The CDR3 runs 13 residues.

The chain recombines TRBV10-3 with TRBJ2-2; TCRdb's D call of TRBD1 is untestable without DNA. Germline V gene lookup returns CDR1 ENHRY and CDR2 SYGVKD. This CDR3 spans 15 amino acids. The CDR3 sequence: CAISRARDGPGELFF.

The V gene is TRBV7-9, the J gene TRBJ2-3; TCRdb returns TRBD2, unconfirmable since there is no DNA. This CDR3 region has 15 residues. The germline V gene encodes CDR1 SEHNR and CDR2 FQNEAQ (reference sequence). The CDR3 reads CASSDPGTGLDTQYF. The variable domain in full, with the rest retrieved from reference TRBV7-9 and TRBJ2-3, is DTGVSQNPRHKITKRGQNVTFRCDPISEHNRLYWYRQTLGQGPEFLTYFQNEAQLEKSRLLSDRFSAERPKGSFSTLEIQRTEQGDSAMYLCASSDPGTGLDTQYFGPGTRLTVL.

The chain uses TRBV3-1 and TRBJ2-1. Germline values: CDR1 LGHDT, CDR2 YNNKEL (reference sequence). This CDR3 has 13 residues. CDR3 region: CASSQDSEGTEFF.

The chain combines TRBV11-2 with TRBJ2-7; TCRdb reports TRBD1, a call that lacks DNA to check it against. This CDR3 comprises 13 residues. Germline V lookup: CDR1 SGHAT, CDR2 FQNNGV. The CDR3 sequence is CASSLSGVREQYF.

V and J are TRBV7-8 and TRBJ2-3; TCRdb calls TRBD2, which cannot be checked without DNA. Germline loops: CDR1 SGHVS, CDR2 FQNEAQ. The length of the CDR3 is 15 residues. The chain's CDR3 is CASSPLGLAGDTQYF. The full variable domain, its missing parts supplied by reference TRBV7-8 and TRBJ2-3, is GAGVSQSPRYKVAKRGQDVALRCDPISGHVSLFWYQQALGQGPEFLTYFQNEAQLDKSGLPSDRFFAERPEGSVSTLKIQRTQQEDSAVYLCASSPLGLAGDTQYFGPGTRLTVL.

The chain links TRBV4-2 to TRBJ1-5. In germline, CDR1 is LGHNA, CDR2 YNFKEQ. The CDR3 has 15 amino acids. CDR3 loop: CASSQDHFSNQPQHF.

The V call is TRBV29-1, the J call TRBJ1-1. Germline V CDR1 and CDR2: SQVTM, ANQGSEA. The CDR3 length is 14 residues. CDR3 in amino acids: CSVAPSREGTEAFF.

This chain joins TRBV28 and TRBJ2-5; TCRdb's assignment of TRBD1 cannot be checked, as there is no DNA. The CDR3 totals 14 residues. Germline V gene lookup returns CDR1 MDHEN and CDR2 SYDVKM. CDR3: CASIGTPGGETQYF.

The genes are TRBV4-1 and TRBJ2-1. The germline V gene has CDR1 MGHRA and CDR2 YSYEKL. The CDR3 loop spans 18 amino acids. CDR3 region: CASSQDRLAARSYNEQFF.

The chain joins TRBV29-1 to TRBJ2-7; TCRdb's assignment of TRBD1 cannot be checked, as there is no DNA. The CDR3 extends over 16 amino acids. Germline loops: CDR1 SQVTM, CDR2 ANQGSEA. The CDR3 is CSVVDLGGTDFGEQYF.

The chain combines TRBV5-1 with TRBJ2-7; TCRdb proposes TRBD2, but this gene call is untestable without DNA. CDR3 length equals 15 residues. Germline V gives CDR1 SGHRS, CDR2 YFSETQ. This CDR3 is CASSLDGTRSNEQYF.